These T cell receptor beta chains were read from a single sample in a study of identical twins. MiXCR was run by TCRdb on the 5' RACE reads, yielding one entry per CDR3 protein. The table shows under 400,000 distinct CDR3 sequences, with about 10% occurring only once. What was sequenced was naive T cells sorted from blood. The source of these receptors is a woman in her forties or fifties in good health. Each CDR3 is given with its conserved first and last residue. The order of the fields is J gene, D gene, clone size, V gene, CDR3 protein, CDR3 DNA. A D gene is named only where the DNA matches it firmly. Not every row has a clone size; where given, it reads once, few, many or a size class.

TRBJ1-1,-,many,TRBV6-4,CASRDSDRGTEAFF,TGTGCCAGCAGAGATTCAGATAGGGGCACTGAAGCTTTCTTT
TRBJ2-5,TRBD1,few,TRBV7-6,CASSLDRSGTEQETQYF,TGTGCCAGCAGCTTAGATCGTTCTGGGACAGAACAAGAGACCCAGTACTTC
TRBJ2-5,-,-,TRBV4-1,CASSQDALVGAETQYF,TGCGCCAGCAGCCAAGATGCTCTAGTAGGGGCGGAGACCCAGTACTTC
TRBJ2-1,-,few,TRBV5-1,CASSLFMSVGGGLDEQFF,TGCGCCAGCAGCTTGTTTATGAGCGTGGGTGGGGGGCTGGATGAGCAGTTCTTC
TRBJ2-3,TRBD2,-,TRBV20-1,CSGILTSGRLPDTQYF,TGCAGCGGAATATTAACTAGCGGGAGGTTACCAGATACGCAGTATTTT
TRBJ1-1,-,-,TRBV7-8,CASSLVGRSTEAFF,TGTGCCAGCAGCTTAGTTGGGCGGAGCACTGAAGCTTTCTTT
TRBJ1-1,TRBD1,few,TRBV6-5,CASSYSGQGEPEAFF,TGTGCCAGCAGTTACTCAGGACAGGGCGAACCTGAAGCTTTCTTT
TRBJ2-1,TRBD2,-,TRBV4-2,CASSQGRDSGRGNEQFF,TGTGCCAGCAGCCAAGGGAGGGATAGCGGGAGAGGGAATGAGCAGTTCTTC
TRBJ2-7,TRBD2,-,TRBV12-3/TRBV12-4,CASSSLSATSGNSYEQYF,TGTGCCAGCAGTTCACTATCCGCGACTAGCGGGAACTCCTACGAGCAGTACTTC
TRBJ2-7,-,many,TRBV12-3/TRBV12-4,CASSYSGPYEQYF,TGTGCCAGCAGTTACTCTGGCCCCTACGAGCAGTACTTC
TRBJ2-3,-,few,TRBV20-1,CSAWTVGVTDTQYF,TGCAGTGCATGGACCGTAGGGGTGACAGATACGCAGTATTTT
TRBJ1-2,-,many,TRBV6-6,CASSPDDGYTF,TGTGCCAGCAGTCCAGACGATGGCTACACCTTC
TRBJ2-3,-,few,TRBV7-9,CASSLGPAPDILADTQYF,TGTGCCAGCAGCTTGGGCCCCGCACCGGACATCTTAGCAGATACGCAGTATTTT
TRBJ1-4,-,few,TRBV3-1,CASSRAEKLFF,TGTGCCAGCAGCCGAGCCGAAAAACTGTTTTTT
TRBJ2-3,TRBD2,few,TRBV2,CASRSSGIIISTDTQYF,TGTGCCAGCAGATCTAGCGGAATTATCATAAGCACAGATACGCAGTATTTT
TRBJ2-2,-,many,TRBV5-1,CASRDTGELFF,TGTGCCAGCAGGGACACCGGGGAGCTGTTTTTT
TRBJ2-3,-,-,TRBV10-3,CAISASGTLLGTDTQYF,TGTGCCATCAGTGCGTCCGGGACATTACTCGGGACAGATACGCAGTATTTT
TRBJ2-7,TRBD2,few,TRBV5-1,CASSTGGSAYEQYF,TGCGCCAGCAGCACGGGGGGTTCGGCCTACGAGCAGTACTTC
TRBJ2-1,-,-,TRBV5-1,CASSPWVTYNEQFF,TGCGCCAGCAGCCCTTGGGTGACCTACAATGAGCAGTTCTTC
TRBJ2-1,-,-,TRBV5-1,CASSLVSTEQFF,TGCGCCAGCAGCTTGGTTTCCACAGAGCAGTTCTTC
TRBJ1-4,-,-,TRBV15,CATSRETMGLQGGNEKLFF,TGTGCCACCAGCAGAGAGACTATGGGACTCCAGGGCGGGAATGAAAAACTGTTTTTT
TRBJ2-2,-,many,TRBV4-1,CASRPNTGELFF,TGCGCCAGCAGGCCTAACACCGGGGAGCTGTTTTTT
TRBJ2-7,-,few,TRBV5-6,CASSHYVWGYQGEQYF,TGTGCCAGCAGCCATTATGTTTGGGGATACCAGGGGGAGCAGTACTTC
TRBJ2-2,-,-,TRBV10-3,CAIRPNTGELFF,TGTGCCATCAGGCCGAACACCGGGGAGCTGTTTTTT
TRBJ2-5,-,-,TRBV7-6,CASSPDDGQETQYF,TGTGCCAGCAGCCCGGACGACGGCCAAGAGACCCAGTACTTC
TRBJ2-1,-,few,TRBV7-2,CASSLGVLNEQFF,TGTGCCAGCAGCTTAGGGGTCCTCAATGAGCAGTTCTTC
TRBJ2-5,-,-,TRBV5-1,CASSLGDRDEETQYF,TGCGCCAGCAGCTTGGGAGATAGGGACGAAGAGACCCAGTACTTC
TRBJ2-1,TRBD2,-,TRBV5-1,CASNLAGSNEQFF,TGCGCCAGCAATCTAGCGGGGAGCAATGAGCAGTTCTTC
TRBJ2-3,TRBD2,few,TRBV24-1,CATSDWRLLADSTDTQYF,TGTGCCACCAGTGATTGGAGGCTACTAGCGGATAGCACAGATACGCAGTATTTT
TRBJ2-2,-,many,TRBV6-5,CASTLDKKAGELFF,TGTGCCAGCACCTTGGACAAAAAAGCCGGGGAGCTGTTTTTT
TRBJ2-1,-,-,TRBV7-3,CATRQDNEQFF,TGTGCCACACGACAGGACAATGAGCAGTTCTTC
TRBJ1-1,-,-,TRBV5-1,CASMNLPAGGGEAFF,TGCGCCAGCATGAATTTACCGGCCGGGGGCGGCGAAGCTTTCTTT
TRBJ2-3,-,few,TRBV5-1,CASSLDGTDTDTQYF,TGCGCCAGCAGCTTGGATGGGACTGACACAGATACGCAGTATTTT
TRBJ2-5,-,few,TRBV10-3,CAISGVSQETQYF,TGTGCCATCAGTGGGGTCAGCCAAGAGACCCAGTACTTC
TRBJ1-1,-,many,TRBV12-3/TRBV12-4,CASSPAVGSNTEAFF,TGTGCCAGCAGTCCTGCGGTCGGGTCGAACACTGAAGCTTTCTTT
TRBJ1-1,-,many,TRBV7-9,CASSQAVMNTEAFF,TGTGCCAGCAGCCAAGCCGTCATGAACACTGAAGCTTTCTTT
TRBJ2-4,-,many,TRBV24-1,CATSDLGQGGGNIQYF,TGTGCCACCAGTGATTTGGGTCAGGGGGGGGGAAACATTCAGTACTTC
TRBJ1-2,-,-,TRBV19,CASSIRFTVYGYTF,TGTGCCAGTAGTATCAGGTTTACAGTCTATGGCTACACCTTC
TRBJ2-1,TRBD2,-,TRBV6-5,CASSYGGGNEQFF,TGTGCCAGCAGTTACGGGGGGGGAAATGAGCAGTTCTTC
TRBJ1-6,-,few,TRBV6-1,CASTESEVSPLHF,TGTGCCAGCACGGAGAGTGAGGTTTCACCCCTCCACTTT
TRBJ2-1,-,few,TRBV11-3,CASSLASLDQWLGEQFF,TGTGCCAGCAGCTTAGCTTCTTTGGACCAGTGGTTGGGTGAGCAGTTCTTC